One sample yielded the 15 T cell receptor beta chains listed below, sequenced in a study of cytomegalovirus exposure and HLA in healthy donors. Primers included in the PCR were 60 Vbeta and 13 Jbeta primers. Repertoires were generated with immunoSEQ multiplex PCR, while TCRdb's copy carries only in-frame clones and drops some. This table has approximately 200,000 clones, 65% to 90% appearing once. Sequencing used PBMCs. The receptors were sampled from a girl between 5 and 17 years old in good health and CMV-seronegative.

J is TRBJ1-2 and V is TRBV7-9; D is unresolved. Germline V gene lookup returns CDR1 SEHNR and CDR2 FQNEAQ (reference sequence). The CDR3 has 15 residues. Trimming took off 0 bases at V and 5 bases at J, with 13 bases between the two ends. DNA of the CDR3: TGTGCCAGCAGCTTAGCGGGGAGTGACTCATATGGCTACACCTTC. This sequence encodes CASSLAGSDSYGYTF.

This chain joins TRBV19 and TRBJ1-2; 9 bases agree with TRBD1. The CDR3 covers 17 residues. V was clipped by 7 bases and J by 4 bases; unmatched bases: 16. Germline CDR1 is LNHDA and CDR2 is SQIVND (reference sequence). The CDR3 sequence is CASIHRQGDGLSYGYTF. Here the CDR3 DNA reads TGTGCCAGTATCCATCGACAGGGGGACGGACTCAGCTATGGCTACACCTTC.

This chain's CDR3 is CASTLAGASSYNEQFF. Written as DNA, the CDR3 is TGTGCCAGCACCCTAGCGGGGGCGAGCTCCTACAATGAGCAGTTCTTC. The chain has TRBV28 and TRBJ2-1; TRBD2 matches at 10 bases. V lost 7 bases and J lost 0; bases outside the gene matches: 6. The CDR3 runs 16 residues. Germline CDR1 reads MDHEN; CDR2 reads SYDVKM.

The chain is built from TRBV7-9 and TRBJ1-2; 10 positions agree with TRBD1. V was pared by 5 bases and J by 8 bases, with 17 bases of the junction left unmatched. This CDR3 has 17 residues. Germline CDR1 SEHNR, CDR2 FQNEAQ (reference sequence). CDR3 amino acids: CASSLPGTGASVGGYTF. The CDR3 region has the DNA TGTGCCAGCAGCCTGCCCGGGACAGGGGCTTCCGTGGGGGGCTACACCTTC. Full variable domain (missing parts from reference TRBV7-9 and TRBJ1-2): DTGVSQNPRHKITKRGQNVTFRCDPISEHNRLYWYRQTLGQGPEFLTYFQNEAQLEKSRLLSDRFSAERPKGSFSTLEIQRTEQGDSAMYLCASSLPGTGASVGGYTFGSGTRLTVV.

The chain employs TRBV6-1 and TRBJ1-2; 9 positions match TRBD1. Germline-derived CDR1 and CDR2 are MNHNS and SASEGT. The CDR3 extends over 15 amino acids. V shed 6 bases, J shed 8 bases, and the junction held 13 bases outside the gene matches. The CDR3 sequence is CASRTEAGTGRGYTF. CDR3 coding DNA: TGTGCCAGCAGGACAGAAGCCGGGACAGGGAGAGGCTACACCTTC.

This clone was counted once. V and J are TRBV29-1 and TRBJ2-1; 9 bases fit TRBD1. Germline V gene data show CDR1 as SQVTM and CDR2 as ANQGSEA. J gave up 8 bases and V 3 bases, and 8 bases lay outside the gene matches. The CDR3 runs 14 residues. This CDR3 reads CSVEGPDRGDEQFF. CDR3 coding DNA: TGCAGCGTTGAGGGCCCGGACAGGGGTGATGAGCAGTTCTTC.

The J gene is TRBJ2-3, the V gene TRBV6-5; TRBD2 aligns across 7 bases. V lost 6 bases to trimming and J lost 0 bases; unmatched junction nucleotides: 6. CDR1 MNHEY and CDR2 SVGAGI come from the germline V gene. The CDR3 runs 15 residues. As DNA, the CDR3 is TGTGCCAGCAGAGCTAGCGGACTAAGCACAGATACGCAGTATTTT. It translates to CASRASGLSTDTQYF.

The gene calls are TRBV9 and TRBJ2-7; the D gene is possibly TRBD2 (7 bases). CDR3 length: 14 residues. Germline V gene data show CDR1 as SGDLS and CDR2 as YYNGEE. Trimming removed 5 bases from V and 3 bases from J, with 15 bases in between. Here the CDR3 reads CASSPGGPIYEQYF. In DNA, the CDR3 is TGTGCCAGCAGTCCCGGGGGGCCAATCTACGAGCAGTACTTC.

This clone occurred a few times. J is TRBJ1-1 and V is TRBV10-3; unclear D gene. The germline CDR1 and CDR2 sequences are ENHRY and SYGVKD. The CDR3 runs 12 residues. V was pared by 3 bases and J by 4 bases, with 6 bases between. The DNA of the CDR3 is TGTGCCATCAGTGAACGGGGCACTGAAGCTTTCTTT. This codes for CAISERGTEAFF.

V usage is TRBV23-1 and J usage is TRBJ2-7; 12 positions agree with TRBD2. TRBV23-1 is labeled an ORF, and its function is uncertain. Trimming removed 7 bases from V and 3 bases from J; junction bases left unmatched: 4. The CDR3 has 14 residues. CDR3: CASTELAGGYEQYF. Written as DNA, the CDR3 is TGCGCCAGCACTGAACTAGCGGGGGGCTACGAGCAGTACTTC.

The rearrangement uses TRBV5-1 and TRBJ1-4; 7 nucleotides match TRBD1. CDR1 and CDR2 (germline): SGHRS, YFSETQ. CDR3 size: 15 residues. The J segment lost 8 bases and the V segment lost 3 bases, leaving 10 bases of the junction unmatched. This chain's CDR3 is CASSWTGRGLEKLFF. The CDR3 DNA reads TGCGCCAGCAGCTGGACAGGCCGGGGCTTGGAAAAACTGTTTTTT.

This CDR3 is CASSAGTGFLSEQYF. DNA of the CDR3: TGTGCCAGCAGTGCCGGGACAGGGTTTTTGTCCGAGCAGTACTTC. The chain combines TRBV6-5 with TRBJ2-7; TRBD1 matches at 9 bases. Trimming removed 5 bases from V and 6 bases from J; junction bases left unmatched: 11. The CDR3 extends over 15 amino acids. CDR1 is MNHEY, CDR2 SVGAGI, per germline.

J is TRBJ1-3 and V is TRBV27; TRBD1 might be the D (6 bases). The length of the CDR3 is 15 residues. The V gene's germline CDR1 is MNHEY and CDR2 SMNVEV (reference sequence). Trimming left V 6 bases short and J 5 bases short, with 17 bases between. This chain's CDR3 is CASRTGRGSRNTIYF. CDR3 sequence (DNA): TGTGCCAGCAGAACGGGCAGGGGCTCGCGAAACACCATATATTTT.

This clone is a singleton in its sample. This chain connects TRBV7-8 to TRBJ1-2, with 8 bases identical to TRBD1. The germline CDR1 and CDR2 sequences are SGHVS and FQNEAQ. The V segment lost 4 bases and the J segment 7 bases; nucleotides outside the gene matches: 11. The CDR3 is 15 residues long. The CDR3 sequence: CASSSWTGHLGGYTF. In DNA, the CDR3 is TGTGCCAGCAGCTCCTGGACAGGGCATCTAGGTGGCTACACCTTC.

This rearrangement joins TRBV5-1 to TRBJ1-5; D call uncertain. V lost 3 bases, J lost 5 bases, and 9 bases lay in between. The CDR3 consists of 13 residues. Germline V CDR1 and CDR2: SGHRS, YFSETQ. The CDR3 loop reads CASSSGPDQPQHF. For the CDR3, the DNA is TGCGCCAGCAGCTCAGGCCCTGATCAGCCCCAGCATTTT.